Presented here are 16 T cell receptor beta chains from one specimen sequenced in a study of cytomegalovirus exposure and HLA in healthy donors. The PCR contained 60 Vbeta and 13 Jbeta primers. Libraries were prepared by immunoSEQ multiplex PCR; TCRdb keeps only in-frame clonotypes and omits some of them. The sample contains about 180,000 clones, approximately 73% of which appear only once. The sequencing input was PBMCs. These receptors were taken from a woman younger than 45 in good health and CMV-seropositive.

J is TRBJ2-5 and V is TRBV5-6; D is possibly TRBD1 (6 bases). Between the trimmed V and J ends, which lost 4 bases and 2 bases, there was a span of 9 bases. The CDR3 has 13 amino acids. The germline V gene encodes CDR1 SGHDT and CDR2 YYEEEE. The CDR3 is CASSPGQQETQYF. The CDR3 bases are TGTGCCAGCAGCCCCGGACAGCAAGAGACCCAGTACTTC.

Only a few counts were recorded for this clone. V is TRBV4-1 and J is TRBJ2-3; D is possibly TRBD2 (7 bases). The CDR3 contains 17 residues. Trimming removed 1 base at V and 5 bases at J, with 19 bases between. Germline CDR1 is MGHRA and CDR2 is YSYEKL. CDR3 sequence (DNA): TGCGCCAGCAGCCAAGTGCGGGGGCCACCACTGGGAGATACGCAGTATTTT. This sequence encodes CASSQVRGPPLGDTQYF.

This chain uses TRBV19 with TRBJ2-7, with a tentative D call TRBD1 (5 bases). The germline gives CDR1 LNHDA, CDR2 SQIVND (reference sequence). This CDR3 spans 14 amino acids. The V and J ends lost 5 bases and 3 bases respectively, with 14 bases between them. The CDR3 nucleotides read TGTGCCAGTAGTCTGGCAGGGCAGGGCTACGAGCAGTACTTC. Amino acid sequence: CASSLAGQGYEQYF. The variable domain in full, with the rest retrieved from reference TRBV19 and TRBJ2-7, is DGGITQSPKYLFRKEGQNVTLSCEQNLNHDAMYWYRQDPGQGLRLIYYSQIVNDFQKGDIAEGYSVSREKKESFPLTVTSAQKNPTAFYLCASSLAGQGYEQYFGPGTRLTVT.

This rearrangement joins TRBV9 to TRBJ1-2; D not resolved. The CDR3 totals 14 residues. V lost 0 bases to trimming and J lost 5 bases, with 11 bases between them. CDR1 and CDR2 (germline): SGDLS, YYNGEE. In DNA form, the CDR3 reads TGTGCCAGCAGCGTAGCCCCGGGTGATTATGGCTACACCTTC. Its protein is CASSVAPGDYGYTF.

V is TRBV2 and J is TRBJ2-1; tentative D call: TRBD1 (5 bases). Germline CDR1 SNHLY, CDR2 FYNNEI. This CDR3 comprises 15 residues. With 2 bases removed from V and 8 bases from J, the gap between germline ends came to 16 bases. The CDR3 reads CASSELRTFFDEQFF. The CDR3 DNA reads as TGTGCCAGCAGTGAATTACGGACATTCTTCGATGAGCAGTTCTTC.

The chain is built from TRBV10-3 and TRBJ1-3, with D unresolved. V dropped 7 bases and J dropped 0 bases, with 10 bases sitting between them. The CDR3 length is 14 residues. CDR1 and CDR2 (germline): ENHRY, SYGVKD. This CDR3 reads CAINSGSSGNTIYF. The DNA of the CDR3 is TGTGCCATCAACTCAGGCAGCTCTGGAAACACCATATATTTT.

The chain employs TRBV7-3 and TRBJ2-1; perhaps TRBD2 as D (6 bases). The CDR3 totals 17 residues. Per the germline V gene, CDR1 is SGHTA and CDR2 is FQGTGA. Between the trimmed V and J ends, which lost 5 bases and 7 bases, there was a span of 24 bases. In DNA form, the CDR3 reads TGTGCCAGCAGCAAAAATGTTCGGGGGTTATATCGGAATGAGCAGTTCTTC. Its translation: CASSKNVRGLYRNEQFF.

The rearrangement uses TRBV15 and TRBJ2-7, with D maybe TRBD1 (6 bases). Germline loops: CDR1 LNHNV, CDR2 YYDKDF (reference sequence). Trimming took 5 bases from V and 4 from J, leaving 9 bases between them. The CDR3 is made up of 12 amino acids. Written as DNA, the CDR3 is TGTGCCACCAGCGCCAGGGGTTACGAGCAGTACTTC. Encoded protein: CATSARGYEQYF.

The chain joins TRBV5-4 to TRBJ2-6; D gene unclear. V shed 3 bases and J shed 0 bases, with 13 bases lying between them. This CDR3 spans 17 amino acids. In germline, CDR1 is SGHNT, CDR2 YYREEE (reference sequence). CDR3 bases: TGTGCCAGCAGCTCGCTTATGCGAGTCTCTGGGGCCAACGTCCTGACTTTC. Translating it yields CASSSLMRVSGANVLTF.

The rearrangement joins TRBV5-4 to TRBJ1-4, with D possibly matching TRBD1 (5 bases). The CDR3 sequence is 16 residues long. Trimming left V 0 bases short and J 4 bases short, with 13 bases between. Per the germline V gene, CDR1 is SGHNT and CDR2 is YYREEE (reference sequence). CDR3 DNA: TGTGCCAGCAGCTTGGGGGGTTCAGGGCGTAATGAAAAACTGTTTTTT. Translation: CASSLGGSGRNEKLFF.

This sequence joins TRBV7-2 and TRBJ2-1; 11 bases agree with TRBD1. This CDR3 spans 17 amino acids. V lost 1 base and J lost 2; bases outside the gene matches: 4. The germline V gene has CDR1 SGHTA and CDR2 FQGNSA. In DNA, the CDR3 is TGTGCCAGCAGCTTAGTAAGGGGACAGGGGGCCTACAATGAGCAGTTCTTC. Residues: CASSLVRGQGAYNEQFF.

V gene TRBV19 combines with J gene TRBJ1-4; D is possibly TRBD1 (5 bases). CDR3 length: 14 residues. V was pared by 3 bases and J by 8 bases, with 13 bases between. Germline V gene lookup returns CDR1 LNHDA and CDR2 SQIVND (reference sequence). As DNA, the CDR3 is TGTGCCAGTAGTATGGGGGGTTTGGACGAAAAACTGTTTTTT. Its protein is CASSMGGLDEKLFF. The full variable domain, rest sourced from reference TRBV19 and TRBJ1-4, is DGGITQSPKYLFRKEGQNVTLSCEQNLNHDAMYWYRQDPGQGLRLIYYSQIVNDFQKGDIAEGYSVSREKKESFPLTVTSAQKNPTAFYLCASSMGGLDEKLFFGSGTQLSVL.

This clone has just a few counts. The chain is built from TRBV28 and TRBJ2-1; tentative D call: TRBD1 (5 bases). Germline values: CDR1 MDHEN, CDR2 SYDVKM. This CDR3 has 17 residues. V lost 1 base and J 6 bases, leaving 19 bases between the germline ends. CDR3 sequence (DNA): TGTGCCAGCAGTTTATCTCCCCACGGACATAAGGGCAATGAGCAGTTCTTC. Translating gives CASSLSPHGHKGNEQFF.

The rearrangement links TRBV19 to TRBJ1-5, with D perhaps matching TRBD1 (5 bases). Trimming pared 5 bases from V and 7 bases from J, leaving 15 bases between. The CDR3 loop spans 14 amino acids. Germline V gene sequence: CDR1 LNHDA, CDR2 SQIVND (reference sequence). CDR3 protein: CASSPQGVKQPQHF. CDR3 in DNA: TGTGCCAGTAGTCCCCAGGGTGTGAAACAGCCCCAGCATTTT.

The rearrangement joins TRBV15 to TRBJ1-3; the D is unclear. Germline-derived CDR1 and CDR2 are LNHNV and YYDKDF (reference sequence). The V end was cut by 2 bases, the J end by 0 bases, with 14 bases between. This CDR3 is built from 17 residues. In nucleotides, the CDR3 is TGTGCCACCAGCAGATACCGGGGAGGCCCCTCTGGAAACACCATATATTTT. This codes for CATSRYRGGPSGNTIYF.

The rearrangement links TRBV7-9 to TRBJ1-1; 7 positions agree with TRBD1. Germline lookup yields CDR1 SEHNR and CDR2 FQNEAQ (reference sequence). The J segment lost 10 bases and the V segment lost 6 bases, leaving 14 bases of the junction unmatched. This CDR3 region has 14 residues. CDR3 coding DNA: TGTGCCAGCAGGTCCGGACAGGAGCCCCTTTCAGCTTTCTTT. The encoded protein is CASRSGQEPLSAFF. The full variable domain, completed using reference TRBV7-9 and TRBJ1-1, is DTGVSQNPRHKITKRGQNVTFRCDPISEHNRLYWYRQTLGQGPEFLTYFQNEAQLEKSRLLSDRFSAERPKGSFSTLEIQRTEQGDSAMYLCASRSGQEPLSAFFGQGTRLTVV.